The next 11 T cell receptor beta chains were all read from a single sample in a study of OX40 agonist ivuxolimab in advanced cancers. Method: immunoSEQ multiplex PCR; TCRdb's copy keeps in-frame clones and lacks some. The table lists roughly 61,000 clones, 70% to 90% of them singletons. The sequenced sample was CD4+ or CD8+ T cells sorted from blood, obtained in a trial of the OX40 agonist ivuxolimab. All receptors come from an adult with an advanced solid tumor such as melanoma, head and neck, liver or kidney cancer.

This clone is a singleton in its sample. This chain connects TRBV6-5 to TRBJ2-1, with TRBD1 identical over 7 bases. The CDR3 loop spans 15 amino acids. Looked up from germline, CDR1 is MNHEY and CDR2 is SVGAGI. V trimming: 6 bases; J trimming: 7 bases; junction bases outside the gene matches: 12. CDR3 amino acids: CASSLRGRDNNEQFF. DNA of the CDR3: TGTGCCAGCAGCCTCAGGGGGAGAGACAATAATGAGCAGTTCTTC.

This chain connects TRBV18 to TRBJ1-5; 9 bases line up with TRBD1. J lost 8 bases, V lost 2 bases, and 10 bases had no gene match. Looked up from germline, CDR1 is KGHSH and CDR2 is LQKENI. This CDR3 has 16 amino acids. The CDR3 loop reads CASSPAGTGTVKPQHF. Here the CDR3 DNA reads TGTGCCAGCTCACCAGCTGGGACAGGGACCGTGAAGCCCCAGCATTTT. Full variable domain (rest looked up from reference TRBV18 and TRBJ1-5): NAGVMQNPRHLVRRRGQEARLRCSPMKGHSHVYWYRQLPEEGLKFMVYLQKENIIDESGMPKERFSAEFPKEGPSILRIQQVVRGDSAAYFCASSPAGTGTVKPQHFGDGTRLSIL.

The rearrangement links TRBV7-6 to TRBJ2-3; 8 bases are shared with TRBD2. CDR3 length: 19 residues. V shed 2 bases, J shed 0 bases, and the junction held 13 bases outside the gene matches. Germline V CDR1 and CDR2: SGHVS, FNYEAQ. CDR3 coding DNA: TGTGCCAGCAGCTTAAAGGCGGGGCGGGGGGCCTCAAGCACAGATACGCAGTATTTT. This encodes CASSLKAGRGASSTDTQYF.

CDR3 nucleotides: TGCGCCAGCAGCAACTTCGGACAGGGGGTGGGGAATGAGCAGTTCTTC. This gives the protein CASSNFGQGVGNEQFF. This sequence joins TRBV5-1 and TRBJ2-1; 10 bases are a match to TRBD1. V shed 4 bases, J shed 7 bases, and the junction held 11 bases outside the gene matches. Germline values: CDR1 SGHRS, CDR2 YFSETQ. The CDR3 has 16 residues.

The chain has TRBV15 and TRBJ2-7; unclear D gene. Germline CDR1 LNHNV, CDR2 YYDKDF (reference sequence). CDR3 size: 13 residues. Deletions cut 0 bases from V and 2 bases from J, with 5 bases between. In nucleotides, the CDR3 is TGTGCCACCAGCAGAGATGGCACCTACGAGCAGTACTTC. This sequence encodes CATSRDGTYEQYF.

V gene TRBV19 combines with J gene TRBJ1-2; D may be TRBD1 (5 bases). Trimming removed 5 bases at V and 7 bases at J, with 17 bases between. Germline values: CDR1 LNHDA, CDR2 SQIVND (reference sequence). This CDR3 has 14 residues. The CDR3 spells CASSLLGGGGGYTF. CDR3 DNA sequence: TGTGCCAGTAGTCTCCTGGGGGGAGGCGGTGGCTACACCTTC.

The V and J genes are TRBV5-1 and TRBJ2-7, with D perhaps matching TRBD2 (6 bases). Germline CDR1 is SGHRS and CDR2 is YFSETQ. The V and J ends lost 4 bases and 1 base respectively, with 15 bases between them. The length of the CDR3 is 15 residues. CDR3 DNA sequence: TGCGCCAGCAGCCCCGGAGGGCCCCCTTCCTACGAGCAGTACTTC. Encoded protein: CASSPGGPPSYEQYF.

V gene TRBV7-2 combines with J gene TRBJ2-7, with 10 bases lining up with TRBD2. The CDR3 is 16 residues long. Per germline, CDR1 SGHTA and CDR2 FQGNSA. The trim removed 5 bases at V and 5 bases at J, leaving 12 bases unmatched. The DNA of the CDR3 is TGTGCCAGCAGCACAGCGTATCCCGGGACTAGCGACGAGCAGTACTTC. Translation gives CASSTAYPGTSDEQYF.

This rearrangement joins TRBV5-1 to TRBJ2-5, with D perhaps TRBD1 or TRBD2 (5 bases each). The CDR3 has 17 amino acids. Looked up from germline, CDR1 is SGHRS and CDR2 is YFSETQ. The V and J ends lost 0 bases and 5 bases respectively, with 20 bases between them. The CDR3 loop is CASSLGGGGNAGETQYF. Written as DNA, the CDR3 is TGCGCCAGCAGCTTGGGTGGCGGAGGCAACGCAGGGGAGACCCAGTACTTC.

The J gene is TRBJ1-1, the V gene TRBV5-1; weak D call: TRBD1 (5 bases). From germline, CDR1 is SGHRS and CDR2 YFSETQ. Trimming shortened V by 7 bases and J by 5 bases, and 12 bases separated the two germline ends. The CDR3 length is 12 residues. CDR3 sequence reads: CASSRGETEAFF. The CDR3 coding sequence is TGCGCCAGCTCTAGGGGCGAGACTGAAGCTTTCTTT.

The chain links TRBV11-2 to TRBJ1-1; tentative D call: TRBD1 (5 bases). Germline values: CDR1 SGHAT, CDR2 FQNNGV. CDR3 length: 16 residues. With 0 bases removed from V and 2 bases from J, the gap between germline ends came to 13 bases. DNA of the CDR3: TGTGCCAGCAGCTTAGAGTGGCGACAGAGAAACACTGAAGCTTTCTTT. Translated: CASSLEWRQRNTEAFF.